This T cell receptor beta chain was captured in a study of graft-versus-host responses after intestinal transplantation. The overall study: Recipients received multivisceral, liver-intestinal, or isolated intestinal transplants. Anti-thymocyte globulin induction, then tacrolimus and steroids for two to four years, went to all recipients. Study-level results: GvH clones appeared in recipient marrow, some first in ileum or blood. Individuals who had graft-donor T cell macrochimerism had allografts that showed high graft-versus-host to host-versus-graft clonal ratios.

This table comes from immunoSEQ multiplex PCR, and its TCRdb copy is limited to in-frame clones, with some not included. Seen here are 21,000 or so clones, approximately 92% observed once, and the top ten hold around 46%. Notes on this clone: Its specificity is unknown.

V lost 5 bases and J 5 bases, leaving 15 bases between the germline ends. Germline V gene sequence: CDR1 SEHNR, CDR2 FQNEAQ (reference sequence). The CDR3 consists of 14 residues. This receptor was taken from a human patient who received an intestinal transplant, so some T cells may come from the graft donor. The chain joins TRBV7-9 to TRBJ1-2; the D gene is possibly TRBD1 (5 bases). Sequencing was performed on PBMCs, taken roughly 270 days after intestinal transplant. CDR3 protein: CASSPGTLIYGYTF. CDR3 DNA: TGTGCCAGCAGCCCCGGGACTCTTATATATGGCTACACCTTC.